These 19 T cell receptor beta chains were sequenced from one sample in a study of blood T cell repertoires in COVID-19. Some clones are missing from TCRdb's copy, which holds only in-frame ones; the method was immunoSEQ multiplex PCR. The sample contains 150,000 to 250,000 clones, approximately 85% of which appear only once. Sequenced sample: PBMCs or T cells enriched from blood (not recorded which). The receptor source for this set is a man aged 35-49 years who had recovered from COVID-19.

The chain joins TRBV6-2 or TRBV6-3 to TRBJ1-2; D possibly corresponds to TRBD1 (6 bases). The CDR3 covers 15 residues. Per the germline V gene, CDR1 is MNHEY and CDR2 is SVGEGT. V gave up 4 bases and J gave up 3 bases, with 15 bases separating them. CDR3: CASSSKSTGHYGYTF. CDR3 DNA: TGTGCCAGCAGTTCCAAATCGACAGGCCACTATGGCTACACCTTC.

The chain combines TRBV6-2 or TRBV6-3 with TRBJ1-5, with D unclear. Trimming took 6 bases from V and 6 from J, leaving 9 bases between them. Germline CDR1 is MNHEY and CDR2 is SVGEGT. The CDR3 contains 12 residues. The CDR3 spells CASSRHGQPQHF. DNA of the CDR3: TGTGCCAGCAGCCGACACGGTCAGCCCCAGCATTTT.

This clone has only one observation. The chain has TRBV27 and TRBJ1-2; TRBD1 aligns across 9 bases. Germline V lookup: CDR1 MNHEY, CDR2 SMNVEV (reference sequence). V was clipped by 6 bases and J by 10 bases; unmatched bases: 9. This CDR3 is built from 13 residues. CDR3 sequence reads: CASSPGQGEDYTF. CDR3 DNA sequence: TGTGCCAGCAGCCCGGGACAGGGAGAGGACTACACCTTC.

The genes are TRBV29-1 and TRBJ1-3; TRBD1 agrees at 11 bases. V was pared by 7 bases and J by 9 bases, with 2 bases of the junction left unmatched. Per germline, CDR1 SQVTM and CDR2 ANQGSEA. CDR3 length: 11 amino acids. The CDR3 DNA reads TGCAGCGGGGGACAGGGGGGCACCATATATTTT. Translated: CSGGQGGTIYF.

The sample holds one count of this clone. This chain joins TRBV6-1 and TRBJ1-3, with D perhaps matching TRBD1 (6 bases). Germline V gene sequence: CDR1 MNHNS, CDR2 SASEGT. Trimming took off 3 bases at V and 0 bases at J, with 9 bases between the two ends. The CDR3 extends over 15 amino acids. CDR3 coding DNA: TGTGCCAGCAGTGAGGGGGCCTACTCTGGAAACACCATATATTTT. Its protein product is CASSEGAYSGNTIYF.

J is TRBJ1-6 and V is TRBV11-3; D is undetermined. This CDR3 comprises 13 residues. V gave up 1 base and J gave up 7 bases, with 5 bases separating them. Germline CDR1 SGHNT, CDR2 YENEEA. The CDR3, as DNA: TGTGCCAGCAGCTTAGCCGGGAATTCACCCCTCCACTTT. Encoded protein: CASSLAGNSPLHF.

CDR3 loop: CASSPASGPTYEQYF. The CDR3 DNA reads as TGTGCCAGCAGCCCCGCTAGCGGGCCAACCTACGAGCAGTACTTC. The genes are TRBV3-1 (or the pseudogene TRBV3-2) and TRBJ2-7; TRBD2 matches at 8 bases. The CDR3 extends over 15 amino acids. CDR1 LGHDT and CDR2 YNNKEL come from the germline V gene (reference sequence). The V gene end was trimmed by 4 bases and the J gene end by 2 bases; junction bases not matched to a gene: 7.

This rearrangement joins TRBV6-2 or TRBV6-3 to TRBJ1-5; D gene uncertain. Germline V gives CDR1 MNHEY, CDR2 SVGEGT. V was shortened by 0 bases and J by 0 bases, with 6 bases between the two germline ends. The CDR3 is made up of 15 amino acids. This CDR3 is CASSYSIYSNQPQHF. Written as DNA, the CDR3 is TGTGCCAGCAGTTACTCAATATATAGCAATCAGCCCCAGCATTTT.

CDR3 protein: CASSVGQGTNEQFF. The CDR3 nucleotides read TGTGCCAGCAGCGTAGGGCAGGGTACCAATGAGCAGTTCTTC. The chain joins TRBV9 to TRBJ2-1; D may be TRBD1 (5 bases). V dropped 0 bases and J dropped 6 bases, with 10 bases sitting between them. The CDR3 has 14 amino acids. Germline V gene sequence: CDR1 SGDLS, CDR2 YYNGEE.

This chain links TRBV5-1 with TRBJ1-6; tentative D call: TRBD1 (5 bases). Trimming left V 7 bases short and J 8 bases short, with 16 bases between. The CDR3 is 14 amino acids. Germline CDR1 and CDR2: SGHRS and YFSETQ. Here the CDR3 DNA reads TGCGCCAGCTTTTCGGGACCGGGGGATTCACCCCTCCACTTT. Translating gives CASFSGPGDSPLHF.

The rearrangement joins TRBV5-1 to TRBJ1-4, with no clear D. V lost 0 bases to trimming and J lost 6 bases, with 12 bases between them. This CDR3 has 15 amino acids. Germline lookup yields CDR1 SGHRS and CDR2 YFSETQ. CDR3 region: CASSLGPSEYEKLFF. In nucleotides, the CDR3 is TGCGCCAGCAGCTTGGGTCCCTCAGAATATGAAAAACTGTTTTTT.

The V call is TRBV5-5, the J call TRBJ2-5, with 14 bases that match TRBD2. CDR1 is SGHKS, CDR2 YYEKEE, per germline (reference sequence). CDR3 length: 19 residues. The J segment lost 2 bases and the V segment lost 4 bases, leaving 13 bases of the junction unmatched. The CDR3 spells CASSPTPGLAGVAQETQYF. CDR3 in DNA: TGTGCCAGCAGCCCCACACCGGGACTAGCGGGAGTGGCTCAAGAGACCCAGTACTTC. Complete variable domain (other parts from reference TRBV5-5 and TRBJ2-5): DAGVTQSPTHLIKTRGQQVTLRCSPISGHKSVSWYQQVLGQGPQFIFQYYEKEERGRGNFPDRFSARQFPNYSSELNVNALLLGDSALYLCASSPTPGLAGVAQETQYFGPGTRLLVL.

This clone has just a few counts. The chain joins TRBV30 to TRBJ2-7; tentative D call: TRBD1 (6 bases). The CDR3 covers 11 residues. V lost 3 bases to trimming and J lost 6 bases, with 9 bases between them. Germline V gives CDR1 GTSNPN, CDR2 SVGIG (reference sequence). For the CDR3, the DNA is TGTGCCTGGAGCCAGGGGCGCGAGCAGTACTTC. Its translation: CAWSQGREQYF.

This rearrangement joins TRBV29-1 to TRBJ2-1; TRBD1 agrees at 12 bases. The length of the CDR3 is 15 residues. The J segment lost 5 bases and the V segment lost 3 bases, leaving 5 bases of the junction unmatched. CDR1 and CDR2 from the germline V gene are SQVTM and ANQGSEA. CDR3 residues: CSVDGDRGPDNEQFF. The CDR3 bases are TGCAGCGTTGACGGGGACAGGGGGCCCGACAATGAGCAGTTCTTC.

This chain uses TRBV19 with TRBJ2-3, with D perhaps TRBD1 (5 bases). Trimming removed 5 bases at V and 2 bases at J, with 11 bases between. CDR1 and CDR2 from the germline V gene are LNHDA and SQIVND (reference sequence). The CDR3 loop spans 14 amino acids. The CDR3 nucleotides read TGTGCCAGTAGTGATTTTGGGGCCACAGATACGCAGTATTTT. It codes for CASSDFGATDTQYF.

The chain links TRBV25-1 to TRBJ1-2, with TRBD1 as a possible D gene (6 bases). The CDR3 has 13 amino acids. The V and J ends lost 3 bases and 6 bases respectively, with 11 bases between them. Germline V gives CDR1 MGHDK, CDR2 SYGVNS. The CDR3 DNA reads TGTGCCAGCAGTGAGGGCAGGGGAGATGGCTACACCTTC. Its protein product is CASSEGRGDGYTF.

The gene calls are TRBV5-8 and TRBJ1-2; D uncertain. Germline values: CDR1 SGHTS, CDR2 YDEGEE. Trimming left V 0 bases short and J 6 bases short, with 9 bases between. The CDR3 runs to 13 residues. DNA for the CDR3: TGTGCCAGCAGCTTGGGAGGTTCGGATGGCTACACCTTC. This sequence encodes CASSLGGSDGYTF.

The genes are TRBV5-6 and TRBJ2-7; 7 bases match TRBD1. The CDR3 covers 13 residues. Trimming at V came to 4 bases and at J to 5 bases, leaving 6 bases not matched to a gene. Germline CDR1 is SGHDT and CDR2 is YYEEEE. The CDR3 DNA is TGTGCCAGCAGCAAGACAGGGTCTGACGAGCAGTACTTC. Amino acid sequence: CASSKTGSDEQYF.

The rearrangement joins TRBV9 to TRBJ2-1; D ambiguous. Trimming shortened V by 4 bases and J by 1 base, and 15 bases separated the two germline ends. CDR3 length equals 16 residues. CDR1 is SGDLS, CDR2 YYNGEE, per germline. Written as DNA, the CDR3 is TGTGCCAGCAGCCCCGGTCCGTCGAGGTCCTACAATGAGCAGTTCTTC. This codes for CASSPGPSRSYNEQFF.